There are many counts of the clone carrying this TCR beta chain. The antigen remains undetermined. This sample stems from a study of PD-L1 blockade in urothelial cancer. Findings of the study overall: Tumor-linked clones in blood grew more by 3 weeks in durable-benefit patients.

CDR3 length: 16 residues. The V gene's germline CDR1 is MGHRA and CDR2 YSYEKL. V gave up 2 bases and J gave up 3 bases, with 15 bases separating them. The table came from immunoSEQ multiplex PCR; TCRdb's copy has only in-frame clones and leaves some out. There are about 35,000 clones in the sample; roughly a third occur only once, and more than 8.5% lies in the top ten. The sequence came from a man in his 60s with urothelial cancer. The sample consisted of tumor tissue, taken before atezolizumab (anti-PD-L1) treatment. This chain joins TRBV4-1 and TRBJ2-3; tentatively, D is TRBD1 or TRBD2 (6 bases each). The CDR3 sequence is CASSQYTGAGTDTQYF. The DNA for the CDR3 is TGCGCCAGCAGCCAATACACGGGGGCGGGGACAGATACGCAGTATTTT.